The clone carrying this T cell receptor beta chain showed up many times. Unique molecular identifiers were used to barcode this TCRbeta library. TCRdb ran MiXCR on the PCR reads and lists one entry per CDR3 protein. The sample carries 200,000 to 250,000 distinct CDR3 sequences, around 12% recorded once. The data stem from a study of T-cell reconstitution after alpha-beta-depleted transplantation in children. The V end was cut by 1 base, the J end by 4 bases, with 12 bases between. Germline assignment: CDR1 SGHRS and CDR2 YFSETQ. The CDR3 totals 15 residues. This sample comprised PBMCs from the stem cell graft donor, obtained from the stem cell graft. This sequence originates from a human donor who donated a stem cell graft to a child with acute lymphoblastic leukemia. This chain links TRBV5-1 with TRBJ2-1; no definite D call. The CDR3 DNA follows: TGCGCCAGCAGCTTGAGTATCACCCTATACAATGAGCAGTTCTTC. As protein: CASSLSITLYNEQFF.